This T cell receptor beta chain was identified in a study of CD8+CD57+ T cells in acquired aplastic anemia. At the level of the study: The average for DNA from sorted CD4+ and CD8+ cells was around 3.4 ug. Study outcomes and limitations: A set of 25 to 35 CD8+ CDR3 sequences was shared between patients and controls, and these sequences appeared highly expressed in patients.

Genomic DNA, serving as template, underwent TCR beta VDJ and CDR3 profiling. From the reads, TCRdb called clonotypes with MiXCR, one entry per CDR3 protein. The sample comprises about 120,000 distinct CDR3 sequences, approximately 61% of which are singletons, and 25% to 35% rests with the top ten. With regard to this clonotype: No antigen is known for it.

Patients included in sequencing had previously demonstrated CD8+CD57+ cell expansion by flow cytometry. Trimming took 5 bases from V and 4 from J; bases not matched to a gene: 6. CDR1 is MRHNA, CDR2 SNTAGT, per germline. The CDR3 is 14 amino acids. The rearrangement links TRBV6-4 to TRBJ2-3, with TRBD2 matching 7 bases. The TCR comes from a human donor with aplastic anemia. Sequencing used sorted CD4+, CD8+, or CD8+CD57+ T cells (not recorded which) from PBMCs. CDR3 loop: CASSSDGGSDTQYF. For the CDR3, the DNA is TGTGCCAGCAGTAGTGACGGGGGGTCAGATACGCAGTATTTT.